This entry lists 18 T cell receptor beta chains sequenced from one sample in a study of T cells expressing NK-cell markers. From its re-call of the 5' RACE reads, TCRdb lists each CDR3 protein once, without DNA. The sample has 150,000 to 170,000 distinct CDR3 sequences; the top ten hold roughly 35%. The material sequenced was blood T cells: a sorted CD56 or NKG2C T cell subset, CD4+ or CD8+ T cells, or bulk PBMC T cells (not recorded which). These receptors were collected from a woman aged 50 to 60 in good health.

V is TRBV5-1 and J is TRBJ2-1; without DNA, the TCRdb call of TRBD1 cannot be checked. Germline V gene data show CDR1 as SGHRS and CDR2 as YFSETQ. This CDR3 has 16 amino acids. This chain's CDR3 is CASSSGWGVVYNEQFF. The complete variable domain, with remaining parts taken from reference TRBV5-1 and TRBJ2-1, reads KAGVTQTPRYLIKTRGQQVTLSCSPISGHRSVSWYQQTPGQGLQFLFEYFSETQRNKGNFPGRFSGRQFSNSRSEMNVSTLELGDSALYLCASSSGWGVVYNEQFFGPGTRLTVL.

The chain employs TRBV6-6 and TRBJ2-5; with no DNA, the TCRdb D assignment of TRBD1 cannot be verified. The CDR3 is 13 amino acids. Germline loops: CDR1 MNHNY, CDR2 SVGAGI (reference sequence). The CDR3 loop is CASSTGGLETQYF.

This chain connects TRBV5-1 to TRBJ1-2. The CDR3 runs to 14 residues. The germline CDR1 and CDR2 sequences are SGHRS and YFSETQ. CDR3 sequence: CASSLGQGGHGYTF. Full variable domain (rest looked up from reference TRBV5-1 and TRBJ1-2): KAGVTQTPRYLIKTRGQQVTLSCSPISGHRSVSWYQQTPGQGLQFLFEYFSETQRNKGNFPGRFSGRQFSNSRSEMNVSTLELGDSALYLCASSLGQGGHGYTFGSGTRLTVV.

The V call is TRBV6-5, the J call TRBJ2-3; absent DNA, TCRdb's TRBD2 call cannot be checked. Germline V lookup: CDR1 MNHEY, CDR2 SVGAGI. The CDR3 length is 14 residues. This chain's CDR3 is CASRPGLATRTQYF.

CDR3 sequence reads: CASSEDGTAKNIQYF. The gene calls are TRBV6-1 and TRBJ2-4; checking the TCRdb D call of TRBD1 is not possible without DNA. This CDR3 has 15 residues. Germline CDR1 reads MNHNS; CDR2 reads SASEGT.

V gene TRBV4-1 combines with J gene TRBJ1-1. Germline-derived CDR1 and CDR2 are MGHRA and YSYEKL. The CDR3 consists of 13 residues. The CDR3 sequence: CASSQQQNTEAFF.

The chain is built from TRBV12-3 or TRBV12-4 and TRBJ1-5. The CDR3 covers 12 residues. The CDR3: CASSPSGQPQHF.

V and J are TRBV4-1 and TRBJ2-5; absent DNA, TCRdb's TRBD1 call cannot be checked. The CDR3 is 13 amino acids. CDR1 and CDR2 from the germline V gene are MGHRA and YSYEKL. The CDR3 spells CASSVDRAQTQYF.

The CDR3 here is CASSQAGGPYEQYF. This sequence joins TRBV4-1 and TRBJ2-7; the D call from TCRdb, TRBD2, cannot be confirmed without DNA. The germline V gene has CDR1 MGHRA and CDR2 YSYEKL. CDR3 length equals 14 residues.

The J gene is TRBJ2-2, the V gene TRBV7-2; TCRdb indicates TRBD2, and absent DNA this call remains unverified. The CDR3 totals 14 residues. In germline, CDR1 is SGHTA, CDR2 FQGNSA. CDR3 amino acids: CASKGREGTGELFF.

The V gene is TRBV12-3 or TRBV12-4, the J gene TRBJ2-5; the TCRdb call, TRBD1, lacks DNA for checking. This CDR3 is built from 14 residues. The CDR3 protein is CANSPRTGEETQYF.

The V gene is TRBV12-3 or TRBV12-4, the J gene TRBJ2-1. The CDR3 spans 14 residues. The CDR3 protein is CASSKPDLYNEQFF.

The rearrangement joins TRBV10-3 to TRBJ2-6. The CDR3 sequence is 18 residues long. From germline, CDR1 is ENHRY and CDR2 SYGVKD. Here the CDR3 reads CAISDHDGGPSGANVLTF.

The chain joins TRBV12-3 or TRBV12-4 to TRBJ2-1; TCRdb outputs TRBD1, but without DNA this stays unchecked. The CDR3 loop spans 13 amino acids. The CDR3 loop reads CASRQGERIEQFF.

V gene TRBV27 combines with J gene TRBJ2-5; the TCRdb call, TRBD2, lacks DNA for checking. Germline V gene sequence: CDR1 MNHEY, CDR2 SMNVEV (reference sequence). The CDR3 loop spans 15 amino acids. The CDR3 here is CASRLAGDVLETQYF.

The chain joins TRBV20-1 to TRBJ1-1. Germline CDR1 is DFQATT and CDR2 is SNEGSKA (reference sequence). This CDR3 has 13 residues. The CDR3 loop is CSASAGAYTEAFF.

This chain uses TRBV29-1 with TRBJ2-1; TCRdb reports TRBD2, a call that lacks DNA to check it against. The CDR3 length is 18 residues. From germline, CDR1 is SQVTM and CDR2 ANQGSEA. Here the CDR3 reads CSVEGLPQREDLYNEQFF.

The chain couples TRBV2 to TRBJ1-5; TCRdb reports TRBD1, a call that lacks DNA to check it against. The CDR3 totals 18 residues. From germline, CDR1 is SNHLY and CDR2 FYNNEI. The CDR3 is CASSEEAGGPYSNQPQHF.